This paragraph covers one T cell receptor (beta chain) sequence. This entry is derived from a study of OX40 agonist ivuxolimab in advanced cancers. Autoimmune disease history or systemic immunosuppression meant exclusion. Drawing of blood for sampling happened at baseline, at cycle 4 day 1, and at cycle 7 day 1. The protocol was immunoSEQ multiplex PCR, while the TCRdb copy is restricted to in-frame clones and leaves out a portion. The data hold fewer than 70,000 clones, with less than 90% observed a single time. This material consisted of CD4+ or CD8+ T cells sorted from blood, taken in a trial of the OX40 agonist ivuxolimab. The sequence was obtained from an adult with an advanced solid tumor such as melanoma, head and neck, liver or kidney cancer.

The CDR3 nucleotides are TGTGCCAGCAGCTTCCGGGAGGGACTAGCGGGGGGGCCTGAGGAGCAGTTCTTC. Its translation is CASSFREGLAGGPEEQFF. V usage is TRBV7-3 and J usage is TRBJ2-1; the match to TRBD2 covers 16 bases. The CDR3 has 18 amino acids. V was clipped by 3 bases and J by 10 bases; unmatched bases: 12. Germline V lookup: CDR1 SGHTA, CDR2 FQGTGA.